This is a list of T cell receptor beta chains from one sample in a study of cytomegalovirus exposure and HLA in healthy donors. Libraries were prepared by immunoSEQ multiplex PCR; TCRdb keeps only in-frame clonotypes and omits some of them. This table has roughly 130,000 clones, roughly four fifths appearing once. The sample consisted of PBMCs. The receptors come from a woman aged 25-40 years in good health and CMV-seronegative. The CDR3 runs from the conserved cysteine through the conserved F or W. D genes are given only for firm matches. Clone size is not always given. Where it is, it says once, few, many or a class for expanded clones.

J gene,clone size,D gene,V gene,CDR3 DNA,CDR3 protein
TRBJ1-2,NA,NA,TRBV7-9,TGTGCCAGCAGTTCATCCGGGGGGAACTATGGCTACACCTTC,CASSSSGGNYGYTF
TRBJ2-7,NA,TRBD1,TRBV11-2,TGTGCCAGCAGCTTAGGAGGACAGGTGGAATTC,CASSLGGQVEF
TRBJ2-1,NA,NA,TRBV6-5,TGTGCCAGCAGCCGACTAGGGGATGAGCAGTTCTTC,CASSRLGDEQFF
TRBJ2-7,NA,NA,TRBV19,TGTGCCAGTAGTATTACAACCAGATACGAGCAGTACTTC,CASSITTRYEQYF
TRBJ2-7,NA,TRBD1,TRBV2,TGTGCCAGCAGTGAAAGCAGGGGGCAAGAGGAGCAGTACTTC,CASSESRGQEEQYF
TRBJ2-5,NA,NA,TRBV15,TGTGCCACCAGCAGAGATTTCCCAGCGGGAGAGACCCAGTACTTC,CATSRDFPAGETQYF
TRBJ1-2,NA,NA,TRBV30,TGTGCCTGGAGCCCCCTGGCCCACGAAGGGGTAGGCTACACCTTC,CAWSPLAHEGVGYTF
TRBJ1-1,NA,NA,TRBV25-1,TGTGCCAGCAACGCAGGGGATTGGGCTGAAGCTTTCTTT,CASNAGDWAEAFF
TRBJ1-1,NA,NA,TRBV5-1,TGCGCCAGCAGCCCTACAGCGGGACAAGAGAACACTGAAGCTTTCTTT,CASSPTAGQENTEAFF
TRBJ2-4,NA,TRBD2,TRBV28,TGTGCCAGCAGTTGGGGACTAGCGGGGGTGGGAAGCATTCAGTACTTC,CASSWGLAGVGSIQYF
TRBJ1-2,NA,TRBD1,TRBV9,TGTGCCAGCAGCGTAGCCCGGACAGGGGGACCCTATGGCTACACCTTC,CASSVARTGGPYGYTF
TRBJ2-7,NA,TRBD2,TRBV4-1,TGCGCCAGCAGCCAGCAGCGGGGGGTCGAGCAGTACTTC,CASSQQRGVEQYF
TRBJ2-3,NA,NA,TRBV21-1,TGTGCCAGCAGCAGCCCTAGCGGGGGGGCACCAGATACGCAGTATTTT,CASSSPSGGAPDTQYF
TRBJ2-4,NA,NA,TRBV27,TGTGCCAGCAGTTTACAGGGTTTCGGAAACATTCAGTACTTC,CASSLQGFGNIQYF
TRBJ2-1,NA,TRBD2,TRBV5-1,TGCGCCAGCAGCTTGGGAGGCACTAGCGGGGGGTTGGGGAATGAGCAGTTCTTC,CASSLGGTSGGLGNEQFF
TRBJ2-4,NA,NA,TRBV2,TGTGCCAGCAGTGAAAACAGATTGAGCTACTTC,CASSENRLSYF
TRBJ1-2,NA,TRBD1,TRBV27,TGTGCCAGCAGTCCAAGTATGGGACAGGTTAGCTATGGCTACACCTTC,CASSPSMGQVSYGYTF
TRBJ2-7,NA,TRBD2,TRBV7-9,TGTGCCAGCAGCTTAGGGGGGGGATTGGCCTACGAGCAGTACTTC,CASSLGGGLAYEQYF
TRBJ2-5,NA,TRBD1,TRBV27,TGTGCCAGCAGTCCGACCTCGACAGGGGGTTTTCGAGAGACCCAGTACTTC,CASSPTSTGGFRETQYF
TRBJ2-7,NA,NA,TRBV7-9,TGTGCCAGCAGCTTGAGCGCGAGCTCCTACGAGCAGTACTTC,CASSLSASSYEQYF
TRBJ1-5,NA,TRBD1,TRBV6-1,TGTGCCAGCAGGGGGACAGGGACCAGCAATCAGCCCCAGCATTTT,CASRGTGTSNQPQHF
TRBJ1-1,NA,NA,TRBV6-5,TGTGCCAGCAGTTATCGGGCGCGGGTTTCTAGAGCTTTCTTT,CASSYRARVSRAFF
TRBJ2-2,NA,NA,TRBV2,TGTGCCAGCAGTAGTGGCAGGGAAGTAAGTTTCACCGGGGAGCTGTTTTTT,CASSSGREVSFTGELFF
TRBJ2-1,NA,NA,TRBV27,TGTGCCAGCGGAGGGGGGGGAGGATACAATGAGCAGTTCTTC,CASGGGGGYNEQFF
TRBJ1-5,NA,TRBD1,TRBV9,TGTGCCAGCAGCCGAGGGGGCGCGGACAATCAGCCCCAGCATTTT,CASSRGGADNQPQHF
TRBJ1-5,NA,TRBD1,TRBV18,TGTGCCAGCTCACCCACGGGGGGGACAGGGCAGAATCAGCCCCAGCATTTT,CASSPTGGTGQNQPQHF
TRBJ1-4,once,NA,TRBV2,TGTGCCAGCAGGGAGATCTTAGGAAATGAAAAACTGTTTTTT,CASREILGNEKLFF
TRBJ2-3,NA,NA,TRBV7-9,TGTGCCAGCAGCTTCCCTAGCACAGATACGCAGTATTTT,CASSFPSTDTQYF
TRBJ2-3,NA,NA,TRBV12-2,TGTGCAAGTAGTGGCCTCACAGATACGCAGTATTTT,CASSGLTDTQYF
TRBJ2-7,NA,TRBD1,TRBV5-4,TGTGCCAGCAGCTTGTACTTTGTGGGACAGACATTTTCCTACGAGCAGTACTTC,CASSLYFVGQTFSYEQYF
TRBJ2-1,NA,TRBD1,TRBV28,TGTGCCGTTCTGGGACAGGGGTCTTACAATGAGCAGTTCTTC,CAVLGQGSYNEQFF